This T cell receptor beta chain was recovered during a study of blood T cell repertoires in COVID-19 (dated by TCRdb to the early 2020s). At the level of the whole study: Collaborator samples came from the United States, Italy and Spain and covered acute and convalescent phases of COVID-19. The sample metadata nearly always contained a de-identified subject ID, COVID-19 status, age in years and sex. HLA class I and class II types, where available, came from metadata supplied by the sample provider rather than from assay-based typing. A freely available public database, intended as a resource for researchers studying the immune response to SARS-CoV-2, is where the repertoires were released. Deeply sampled blood TCRbeta repertoires from subjects exposed to, actively infected with, or recovered from COVID-19 were included in the dataset. The prospective study material was composed of cDNA or gDNA derived from T cells, B-cell-depleted T cells, or PBMCs. Samples were obtained from the ongoing ImmuneRACE study (first 160 participants) and from 1,254 subjects provided by 6 global collaborators. What the authors observed across the whole study: The amount of clinical and demographic metadata varied by source and participant and was provided uncurated.

The CDR3 numbers 15 residues from cysteine through phenylalanine. The DNA shown is the 45-base CDR3, in frame from base 1. The germline V gene specifies SGHAT as CDR1 and FQNNGV as CDR2. The germline V end is reduced by 5 bases and the J end by 2 bases; junction bases left unmatched: 6. The immunoSEQ Assay, a bias-controlled multiplex PCR, was used to amplify TCRbeta CDR3 regions from genomic DNA. Concerning the study's data processing: Nucleated cell counts per sample were estimated from amplification of reference gene primers within the assay. Sequence reads were collapsed and filtered to measure the absolute abundance of every unique TCRbeta CDR3 rearrangement. For each sample, productive Simpson clonality was calculated as the square root of Simpson's diversity index across productive rearrangements. TCRdb retrieved this table from immuneACCESS and kept in-frame rearrangements only. Not all clones are present; in checked studies, unresolved V genes account for under half, and no reason is known for the remainder. Clonal size and the V and J genes are those of that table, whereas D and trimming came from the DNA. The sample table contains about 68,000 clones; only one count was recorded for approximately 85% of them. The ten most abundant clones make up less than 30% of the sample.

Collaborating institutions collected whole blood in K2EDTA tubes following their own protocols. For TCRbeta analysis, collaborators shipped samples as frozen whole blood, isolated PBMCs, or DNA extracted from either of those sample types. As regards this clone: Which antigen it targets is not known. Base qualities are missing; no much larger clone stands one base away.

Sequenced: peripheral blood. The receptor chain draws on TRBV11-2 and TRBJ2-3; 8 nucleotides in the junction match TRBD1. This TCR was recovered from a man aged 45-60 years with acute or convalescent COVID-19. The DNA is TGTGCCAGCAGCCATGGGACAGGCTACACAGATACGCAGTATTTT. Its amino acids are CASSHGTGYTDTQYF.